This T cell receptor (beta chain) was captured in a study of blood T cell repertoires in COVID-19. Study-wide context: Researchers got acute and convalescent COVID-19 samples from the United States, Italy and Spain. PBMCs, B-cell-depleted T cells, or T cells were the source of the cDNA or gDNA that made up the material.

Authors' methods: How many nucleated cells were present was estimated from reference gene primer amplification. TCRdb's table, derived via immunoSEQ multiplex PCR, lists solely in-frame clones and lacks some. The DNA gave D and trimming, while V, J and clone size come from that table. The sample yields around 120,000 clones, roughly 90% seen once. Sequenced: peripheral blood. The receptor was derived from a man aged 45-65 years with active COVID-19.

CDR3 region: CASSHIGGASTGELFF. DNA for the CDR3: TGCGCCAGCAGCCACATTGGGGGGGCGTCCACCGGGGAGCTGTTTTTT. The chain is built from TRBV5-1 and TRBJ2-2; D might be TRBD2 (7 bases). The CDR3 is 16 amino acids. Trimming shortened V by 4 bases and J by 4 bases, and 17 bases separated the two germline ends. Germline V gene data show CDR1 as SGHRS and CDR2 as YFSETQ.